The rows below give T cell receptor beta chains drawn from one sample of a study of cytomegalovirus exposure and HLA in healthy donors. Assay used: immunoSEQ multiplex PCR; TCRdb lists only in-frame clones, some missing. The repertoire includes 150,000 or so clones, more than 75% of them detected once, and less than 3% sits in the top ten. Sequences were obtained from PBMCs. The receptors were gathered from a man in his fifties or sixties in good health and CMV-seronegative. Each CDR3 is given with its conserved first and last residue. A D gene is named only where the DNA matches it firmly. Only part of the rows carry a size: once, few, many, or a class if the clone is expanded.

TGTGCCAGCAGTTACGGACAGGGGAACTATGGCTACACCTTC CASSYGQGNYGYTF TRBD1 - TRBJ1-2 TRBV28
TGTGCCAGCAGCGGACAGGGGGCTAGTACTGAAGCTTTCTTT CASSGQGASTEAFF TRBD1 - TRBJ1-1 TRBV9
TGCGCCAGCAGTCATACCGGGACAGACAATCATCAGCCCCAGCATTTT CASSHTGTDNHQPQHF TRBD1 - TRBJ1-5 TRBV23-1
TGTGCCAGCAGCCAAGAAATCCGAGGGAGTTCGGCTGAAAAACTGTTTTTT CASSQEIRGSSAEKLFF - - TRBJ1-4 TRBV14
TGTGCCAGCAGCTTAGGGACAGGGGGGATCTACGAGCAGTACTTC CASSLGTGGIYEQYF TRBD1 - TRBJ2-7 TRBV11-3
TGTGCCAGCAGTTACTCAGCTAGCGGGAACGACAATGAGCAGTTCTTC CASSYSASGNDNEQFF TRBD2 - TRBJ2-1 TRBV6-5
TGCGCCAGCAGCCCTATGACGGGGACAGGGGGTAACAATGAGCAGTTCTTC CASSPMTGTGGNNEQFF TRBD1 - TRBJ2-1 TRBV5-1
TGTGCCTGGAGTTGGGCAGTCTCCTACGAGCAGTACTTC CAWSWAVSYEQYF - once TRBJ2-7 TRBV30
TGTGCCAGTAGTCCTACAGGGGCCAGCCACACTGAAGCTTTCTTT CASSPTGASHTEAFF TRBD1 - TRBJ1-1 TRBV19
TGCGCCAGCAGCGAGGACATTTGGACCACTATACCTCCAAATGAAAAACTGTTTTTT CASSEDIWTTIPPNEKLFF - - TRBJ1-4 TRBV4-1
TGCGCCAGCAGTTTGGGCGCCGGGGAGCTGTTTTTT CASSLGAGELFF - - TRBJ2-2 TRBV5-1
TGTGCCAGCAGTTACTTGGGGGGATCGGGCTATGGCTACACCTTC CASSYLGGSGYGYTF - - TRBJ1-2 TRBV6-5
TGCGCCAGCTCCTACTTAGCGGGGGTGGAGACCCAGTACTTC CASSYLAGVETQYF TRBD2 - TRBJ2-5 TRBV10-2
TGTGCCAGCAGCCCGTACGGGGATAGCACAGATACGCAGTATTTT CASSPYGDSTDTQYF - - TRBJ2-3 TRBV11-2
TGTGCCAGCAGTGATCCGTTGCGTAATCCTAACTATGGCTACACCTTC CASSDPLRNPNYGYTF - - TRBJ1-2 TRBV25-1
TGTGCCAGCTCACCTTTAGCGGTCGGGGCTTCCAAAAACATTCAGTACTTC CASSPLAVGASKNIQYF - - TRBJ2-4 TRBV18
TGCAGCGTTGAAGATCAGGGGACGGCAGATACGCAGTATTTT CSVEDQGTADTQYF - once TRBJ2-3 TRBV29-1
TGTGCCAGCAGTGTAACCGGGAACACCGGGGAGCTGTTTTTT CASSVTGNTGELFF - - TRBJ2-2 TRBV6-1
TGCGCCAGCAGCTTGGAAGGCAGGGTATTACAAAAAGGGGCTTTCTTT CASSLEGRVLQKGAFF - - TRBJ1-1 TRBV5-1
TGTGCCAGCAGGCAACAGGGTAACTATGGCTACACCTTC CASRQQGNYGYTF - - TRBJ1-2 TRBV7-2
TGTGCCACCAGCAGTTTAAGCGGTTCACCCCTCCACTTT CATSSLSGSPLHF - once TRBJ1-6 TRBV15
TGTGCCAGCAGCAAGGACAGTGGTGATGAAAAACTGTTTTTT CASSKDSGDEKLFF - - TRBJ1-4 TRBV21-1
TGTGCCAGCAGCTCCAGCGGGAGGGCCAGGGGCGAGCAGTACTTC CASSSSGRARGEQYF TRBD2 - TRBJ2-7 TRBV9
TGTGCCAGAAGCTTGAGGGGGTCGACAGAAAATCAGCCCCAGCATTTT CARSLRGSTENQPQHF - - TRBJ1-5 TRBV5-3
TGTGCCAGCAGCTTATCTTTAGGGGGCCTCTCTGGAAACACCATATATTTT CASSLSLGGLSGNTIYF TRBD1 - TRBJ1-3 TRBV7-9
TGTGCCAGCAGCCCACTTGGTAGAGCCACCGGGGAGCTGTTTTTT CASSPLGRATGELFF - - TRBJ2-2 TRBV5-8
TGCGCCAGCAGTGGGCGCGGGACAGGGGCCGCCCTGGGTTTCAATCAGCCCCAGCATTTT CASSGRGTGAALGFNQPQHF TRBD1 - TRBJ1-5 TRBV10-2
TGTGCCAGCCCGAGGACAGGACCGTTTAATGAAAAACTGTTTTTT CASPRTGPFNEKLFF TRBD1 - TRBJ1-4 TRBV5-8
TGTGCCAGCAGTTTGGGCCGCCGGAATCAGCCCCAGCATTTT CASSLGRRNQPQHF - - TRBJ1-5 TRBV28
TGCGCCAGCAGCTTGGCTGTGCGGGGGGGGAACACTGAAGCTTTCTTT CASSLAVRGGNTEAFF - few TRBJ1-1 TRBV5-1
TGTGCCAGCAGCGTGGAGGGCATGAACACTGAAGCTTTCTTT CASSVEGMNTEAFF - - TRBJ1-1 TRBV9
TGCAGCGTTGAGGCGGTAGTCAATGAGCAGTTCTTC CSVEAVVNEQFF - - TRBJ2-1 TRBV29-1
TGTGCCAGCAGCTTAGCGAAACGGACAGGAAGCTACAATGAGCAGTTCTTC CASSLAKRTGSYNEQFF TRBD1 - TRBJ2-1 TRBV7-9
TGTGCCAGCAGTGAAGGCGGGGCGGATACTTACGAGCAGTACTTC CASSEGGADTYEQYF - - TRBJ2-7 TRBV2
TGCAGCGTTGCCCCCACTAGCGGATCCTACAATGAGCAGTTCTTC CSVAPTSGSYNEQFF TRBD2 - TRBJ2-1 TRBV29-1
TGTGCCAGTAGTCCTCCACCAGGCTATAGCAATCAGCCCCAGCATTTT CASSPPPGYSNQPQHF - - TRBJ1-5 TRBV19
TGCGCCAGCAAGAGGGACACTGAAGCTTTCTTT CASKRDTEAFF - - TRBJ1-1 TRBV5-1
TGTGCCAGCCAAAACACAGATACGCAGTATTTT CASQNTDTQYF - - TRBJ2-3 TRBV27
TGTGCCAGCGGGACTAGCGCCGGGGAGCTGTTTTTT CASGTSAGELFF TRBD2 - TRBJ2-2 TRBV6-1
TGTGCCAGCAGCCCTTGGACTAGCGACAATGAGCAGTTCTTC CASSPWTSDNEQFF TRBD2 - TRBJ2-1 TRBV9
TGTGCCAGCAGTGCGGTCAGGCGGAACACCGGGGAGCTGTTTTTT CASSAVRRNTGELFF - - TRBJ2-2 TRBV6-1
TGTGCCAGCTCACCGGCGGGGAGGGAGACCCAGTACTTC CASSPAGRETQYF - - TRBJ2-5 TRBV18
TGCGCCAGCAGCCAAGATTGGGCTAGCGGGAGCCCCGATACGCAGTATTTT CASSQDWASGSPDTQYF TRBD2 - TRBJ2-3 TRBV4-1
TGTGCCTGGAGCGCTAGCGGGACCCGACCTTACGAGCAGTACTTC CAWSASGTRPYEQYF TRBD2 - TRBJ2-7 TRBV30
TGTGCCAGTAGTATCGCCCCAGCGGGAGAAGCCTCAGATACGCAGTATTTT CASSIAPAGEASDTQYF TRBD2 - TRBJ2-3 TRBV19
TGTGCCAGCAGTCAGAGCAATCAGCCCCAGCATTTT CASSQSNQPQHF - - TRBJ1-5 TRBV25-1
TGTGCCAGCTCCGGGACAGAAGGGAACAATCAGCCCCAGCATTTT CASSGTEGNNQPQHF TRBD1 - TRBJ1-5 TRBV7-9
TGTGCCAGCAGTTTACTTTTGGCAGCCACAGGGGGCCCAGATACGCAGTATTTT CASSLLLAATGGPDTQYF TRBD1 - TRBJ2-3 TRBV27
TGTGCCAGCAGCTTGGGGACAGGGGTGGGACAGCCCCAGCATTTT CASSLGTGVGQPQHF TRBD1 - TRBJ1-5 TRBV7-8
TGTGCCAGCAGTGAGCGGCGACAAGAGACCCAGTACTTC CASSERRQETQYF - few TRBJ2-5 TRBV2
TGTGCCAGCAGTTTAGGTCAGGGCGCAGATACGCAGTATTTT CASSLGQGADTQYF - - TRBJ2-3 TRBV27
TGTGCCAGCGGTCCAAGCGCAGGGGGAAGATTTCAGCCCCAGCATTTT CASGPSAGGRFQPQHF TRBD1 - TRBJ1-5 TRBV7-2
TGTGCCATCAGTGGCGGGACAGGGAGCTCCTACAATGAGCAGTTCTTC CAISGGTGSSYNEQFF TRBD1 few TRBJ2-1 TRBV10-3
TGTGCCATCAGTGAGTCGCAGGGGGCGGTGAGTGGCTACACCTTC CAISESQGAVSGYTF TRBD1 - TRBJ1-2 TRBV10-3
TGCGCCAGCAGCTGGGGGGGGGTGAACGAGCAGTACTTC CASSWGGVNEQYF TRBD2 - TRBJ2-7 TRBV5-1